These 23 T cell receptor beta chains were sequenced from one sample in a study of OX40 agonist ivuxolimab in advanced cancers. Here immunoSEQ multiplex PCR was the method, and the copy in TCRdb shows in-frame clones only, minus some. The table records roughly 140,000 clones, under 95% of them present only once. This specimen consisted of CD4+ or CD8+ T cells sorted from blood, obtained in a trial of the OX40 agonist ivuxolimab. The source of these receptors is an adult with an advanced solid tumor such as melanoma, head and neck, liver or kidney cancer.

The chain carries TRBV10-3 and TRBJ1-1; D is unclear. The V end was cut by 4 bases, the J end by 4 bases, with 13 bases between. The CDR3 totals 14 residues. The V gene's germline CDR1 is ENHRY and CDR2 SYGVKD. The CDR3 loop reads CAISAQEGGTEAFF. The CDR3 DNA is TGTGCCATCAGTGCCCAGGAAGGCGGCACTGAAGCTTTCTTT.

In DNA, the CDR3 is TGCGCCAGCAGCGCCGGGCCCTGGGGGACCCAGTACTTC. This sequence encodes CASSAGPWGTQYF. The chain employs TRBV4-1 and TRBJ2-5; no clear D gene. CDR1 and CDR2 (germline): MGHRA, YSYEKL. The CDR3 is 13 amino acids. V lost 5 bases and J 7 bases, leaving 14 bases between the germline ends.

CDR3 nucleotides: TGTGCCAGCAGCTTAGTACAGGGGCAAAAGTTCTTC. Translation: CASSLVQGQKFF. The chain has TRBV7-2 and TRBJ2-1, with 7 bases matching TRBD1. Germline V CDR1 and CDR2: SGHTA, FQGNSA. The CDR3 spans 12 residues. The ends lost 1 base at V and 14 bases at J; junction bases unmatched: 5.

The chain combines TRBV7-8 with TRBJ2-5; D is ambiguous. Trimming took 2 bases from V and 4 from J, leaving 8 bases between them. The CDR3 has 13 amino acids. Germline V gives CDR1 SGHVS, CDR2 FQNEAQ. The CDR3 region is CASSLRPTETQYF. CDR3 bases: TGTGCCAGCAGCTTAAGGCCTACAGAGACCCAGTACTTC.

The chain has TRBV2 and TRBJ2-3; 11 bases agree with TRBD2. V lost 8 bases to trimming and J lost 5 bases; unmatched junction nucleotides: 9. Germline V gene lookup returns CDR1 SNHLY and CDR2 FYNNEI. The CDR3 sequence is 15 residues long. CDR3 loop: CASGILAGGGDTQYF. CDR3 in DNA: TGTGCCAGCGGAATCCTAGCGGGGGGCGGAGATACGCAGTATTTT.

The rearrangement joins TRBV29-1 to TRBJ2-5; D tentatively fits TRBD1 or TRBD2 (6 bases each). The CDR3 totals 14 residues. Between the trimmed V and J ends, which lost 2 bases and 4 bases, there was a span of 14 bases. CDR1 and CDR2 (germline): SQVTM, ANQGSEA. CDR3 loop: CSVESGAAGETQYF. CDR3 sequence (DNA): TGCAGCGTTGAATCGGGGGCAGCTGGAGAGACCCAGTACTTC.

The chain links TRBV7-2 to TRBJ2-7; D may match TRBD1 or TRBD2 (5 bases each). This CDR3 spans 14 amino acids. Germline loops: CDR1 SGHTA, CDR2 FQGNSA. The germline V and J ends were trimmed by 5 bases and 4 bases, with 15 bases remaining between them. In DNA, the CDR3 is TGTGCCAGCAGCCGGGACGCTTTCGGGTACGAGCAGTACTTC. Protein: CASSRDAFGYEQYF.

This chain joins TRBV28 and TRBJ1-2, with TRBD1 as a possible D gene (6 bases). Looked up from germline, CDR1 is MDHEN and CDR2 is SYDVKM. V gave up 6 bases and J gave up 2 bases, with 16 bases separating them. This CDR3 spans 15 amino acids. The CDR3 DNA reads TGTGCCAGCAGCACGGGAAGCACAGGGAACTATGGCTACACCTTC. Residues: CASSTGSTGNYGYTF.

The chain uses TRBV5-4 and TRBJ2-1; no clear D. From germline, CDR1 is SGHNT and CDR2 YYREEE (reference sequence). Deletions cut 1 base from V and 5 bases from J, with 4 bases between. CDR3 length: 12 amino acids. CDR3 bases: TGTGCCAGCAGCTTGCATGACAATGAGCAGTTCTTC. Residues: CASSLHDNEQFF.

This sequence joins TRBV9 and TRBJ2-2; D is perhaps TRBD1 or TRBD2 (6 bases each). Deletions cut 2 bases from V and 5 bases from J, with 16 bases between. CDR1 and CDR2 (germline): SGDLS, YYNGEE. This CDR3 is built from 16 residues. For the CDR3, the DNA is TGTGCCAGCAGCGTGATGGGGGGCGGTCGGACCGGGGAGCTGTTTTTT. Translated, it gives CASSVMGGGRTGELFF.

This sequence joins TRBV28 and TRBJ2-1; D remains unclear. Germline values: CDR1 MDHEN, CDR2 SYDVKM. Trimming stripped 6 bases from V and 0 bases from J, with 9 bases between. CDR3 length: 14 residues. The CDR3 region is CASRIGSSYNEQFF. Here the CDR3 DNA reads TGTGCCAGCAGGATTGGAAGCTCCTACAATGAGCAGTTCTTC.

This clone was seen a single time. The chain employs TRBV5-8 and TRBJ1-5; D gene unclear. Germline V CDR1 and CDR2: SGHTS, YDEGEE. The CDR3 is made up of 16 amino acids. V lost 0 bases, J lost 2 bases, and 12 bases lay in between. The CDR3 loop reads CASSLAWGDRNQPQHF. In nucleotides, the CDR3 is TGTGCCAGCAGCTTGGCCTGGGGAGATCGCAATCAGCCCCAGCATTTT.

The chain recombines TRBV19 with TRBJ1-2; no definite D call. CDR3 length equals 13 residues. The germline V and J ends were trimmed by 7 bases and 6 bases, with 15 bases remaining between them. Germline CDR1 and CDR2: LNHDA and SQIVND (reference sequence). This CDR3 is CASTPGPPDGYTF. The CDR3 DNA follows: TGTGCCAGTACCCCGGGCCCCCCGGATGGCTACACCTTC.

This clone showed up just a few times. The J gene is TRBJ1-5, the V gene TRBV23-1; the D is unclear. TRBV23-1 is classed as an ORF, of uncertain function. Trimming cost V 6 bases and J 2 bases, with 17 bases left between them. The CDR3 contains 16 residues. As DNA, the CDR3 is TGCGCCAGCAGACCGGAGAAGGCGATTTGCAATCAGCCCCAGCATTTT. This translates into CASRPEKAICNQPQHF.

The V gene is TRBV28, the J gene TRBJ1-2; D is perhaps TRBD1 (5 bases). The ends were cut back, 4 bases at V and 2 bases at J, with 11 bases in the middle. The germline CDR1 and CDR2 sequences are MDHEN and SYDVKM. The CDR3 has 14 residues. CDR3 residues: CASSSGPKNYGYTF. Here the CDR3 DNA reads TGTGCCAGCAGTTCGGGACCCAAGAACTATGGCTACACCTTC.

V gene TRBV28 combines with J gene TRBJ1-5; D remains ambiguous. CDR1 MDHEN and CDR2 SYDVKM come from the germline V gene. There are 12 residues in the CDR3. The V end was cut by 3 bases, the J end by 8 bases, with 8 bases between. Here the CDR3 reads CASSLSKKPQHF. Here the CDR3 DNA reads TGTGCCAGCAGTTTGTCGAAGAAGCCCCAGCATTTT.

Comments on this clone: The junction and the germline gene differ at one end; a read error may be behind it. The chain has TRBV7-7 and TRBJ2-4; D unclear. CDR1 is SSHAT and CDR2 is FNYEAQ in the germline V gene (reference sequence). The CDR3 covers 13 residues. CDR3 bases: TGTGCTAGCAGCCCATATATAGAAAACATTCAGTACTTC. Protein: CASSPYIENIQYF. Based on the CDR3 plus reference TRBV7-7 and TRBJ2-4, the full variable domain is GAGVSQSPRYKVTKRGQDVTLRCDPISSHATLYWYQQALGQGPEFLTYFNYEAQPDKSGLPSDRFSAERPEGSISTLTIQRTEQRDSAMYRCASSPYIENIQYFGAGTRLSVL.

J is TRBJ1-2 and V is TRBV28, with TRBD1 matching over 7 bases. CDR3 length equals 13 residues. The V segment lost 7 bases and the J segment 8 bases; nucleotides outside the gene matches: 10. The germline V gene encodes CDR1 MDHEN and CDR2 SYDVKM. The CDR3 sequence: CASTGTVSWGYTF. The CDR3, as DNA: TGTGCCAGCACCGGGACAGTGTCGTGGGGCTACACCTTC.

The chain is built from TRBV28 and TRBJ2-3; TRBD1 agrees at 7 bases. The germline CDR1 and CDR2 sequences are MDHEN and SYDVKM. V lost 8 bases, J lost 4 bases, and 12 bases stayed unmatched. This CDR3 comprises 15 residues. The CDR3 nucleotides read TGTGCCAGCTCCGAGGGCCCCGACAGGGCAGATACGCAGTATTTT. Encoded protein: CASSEGPDRADTQYF.

This chain links TRBV27 with TRBJ2-5; 11 nucleotides agree with TRBD2. With V trimmed by 7 bases and J by 1 base, 17 bases remained unmatched. The CDR3 runs 19 residues. Germline CDR1 and CDR2: MNHEY and SMNVEV (reference sequence). The CDR3 reads CASTPNRGTSGLLQETQYF. DNA for the CDR3: TGTGCCAGCACCCCAAACAGGGGGACTAGCGGTCTTCTCCAAGAGACCCAGTACTTC.

This clone was seen a single time. This chain uses TRBV2 with TRBJ2-7, with D perhaps assigned TRBD1 or TRBD2 (6 bases each). CDR1 is SNHLY, CDR2 FYNNEI, per germline. There are 12 residues in the CDR3. The V gene lost 8 bases and the J gene lost 2 bases, with 10 bases spanning the gap. This CDR3 is CASGGLAYEQYF. CDR3 bases: TGTGCCAGCGGGGGGCTGGCCTACGAGCAGTACTTC.

This chain uses TRBV10-3 with TRBJ1-2; D remains unclear. V was cut by 0 bases and J by 3 bases, with 11 bases left in between. This CDR3 has 15 residues. Germline V gene lookup returns CDR1 ENHRY and CDR2 SYGVKD. CDR3 bases: TGTGCCATCAGTGAGTCTACAAGGCCGTACTATGGCTACACCTTC. Amino acid sequence: CAISESTRPYYGYTF.

V is TRBV9 and J is TRBJ2-1; D could derive from TRBD1 or TRBD2 (5 bases each). Germline CDR1 is SGDLS and CDR2 is YYNGEE. Deletions cut 5 bases from V and 0 bases from J, with 12 bases between. The CDR3 spans 15 residues. Here the CDR3 DNA reads TGTGCCAGCAGGGAAGCAGGGAGCTCCTACAATGAGCAGTTCTTC. Translation gives CASREAGSSYNEQFF. The whole variable domain, filled in from reference TRBV9 and TRBJ2-1, reads DSGVTQTPKHLITATGQRVTLRCSPRSGDLSVYWYQQSLDQGLQFLIQYYNGEERAKGNILERFSAQQFPDLHSELNLSSLELGDSALYFCASREAGSSYNEQFFGPGTRLTVL.